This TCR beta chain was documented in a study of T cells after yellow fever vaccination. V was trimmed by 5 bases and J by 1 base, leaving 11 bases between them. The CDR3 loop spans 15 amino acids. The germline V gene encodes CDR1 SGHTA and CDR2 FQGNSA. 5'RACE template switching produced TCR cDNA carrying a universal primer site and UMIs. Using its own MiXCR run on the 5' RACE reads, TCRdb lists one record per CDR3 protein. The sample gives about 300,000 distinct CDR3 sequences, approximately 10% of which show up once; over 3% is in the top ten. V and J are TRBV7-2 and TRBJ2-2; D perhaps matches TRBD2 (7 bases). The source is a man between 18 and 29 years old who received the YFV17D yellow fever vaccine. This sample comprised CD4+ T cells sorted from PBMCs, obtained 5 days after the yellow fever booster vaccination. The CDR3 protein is CASSAGAVNTGELFF. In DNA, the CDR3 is TGTGCCAGCAGCGCGGGGGCGGTGAACACCGGGGAGCTGTTTTTT.